This record concerns one T cell receptor beta chain sequence. Assay used: immunoSEQ multiplex PCR; TCRdb lists only in-frame clones, some missing. The table lists 90,000 to 130,000 clones, approximately 89% of them singletons, with 0.27% in the top ten. This sample is part of a study of OX40 agonist ivuxolimab in advanced cancers. Turning to the study itself: Ivuxolimab was delivered to patients intravenously every 2 weeks at doses spanning 0.01 to 10 mg/kg.

The input for sequencing was CD4+ or CD8+ T cells sorted from blood, taken in a trial of the OX40 agonist ivuxolimab. The receptor was isolated from an adult with an advanced solid tumor such as melanoma, head and neck, liver or kidney cancer.

This CDR3 reads CASSLQDRGDEQYF. CDR3 bases: TGTGCCAGTAGTCTCCAGGACAGGGGTGACGAGCAGTACTTC. The V call is TRBV19, the J call TRBJ2-5; 9 bases are shared with TRBD1. The J call may be faulty, since TRBJ2-7 better matches the DNA end. Looked up from germline, CDR1 is LNHDA and CDR2 is SQIVND (reference sequence). The CDR3 consists of 14 residues.